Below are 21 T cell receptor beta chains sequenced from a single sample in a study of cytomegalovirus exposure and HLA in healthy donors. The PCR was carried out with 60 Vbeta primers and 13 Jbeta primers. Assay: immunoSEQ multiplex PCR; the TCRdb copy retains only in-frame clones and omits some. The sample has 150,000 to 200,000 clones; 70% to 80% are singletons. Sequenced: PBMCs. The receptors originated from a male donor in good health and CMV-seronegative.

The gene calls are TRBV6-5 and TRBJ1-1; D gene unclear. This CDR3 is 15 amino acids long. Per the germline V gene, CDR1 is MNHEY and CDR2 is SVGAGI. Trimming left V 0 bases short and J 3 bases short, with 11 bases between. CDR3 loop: CASSYSGERYTEAFF. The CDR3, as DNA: TGTGCCAGCAGTTACTCGGGCGAAAGATACACTGAAGCTTTCTTT.

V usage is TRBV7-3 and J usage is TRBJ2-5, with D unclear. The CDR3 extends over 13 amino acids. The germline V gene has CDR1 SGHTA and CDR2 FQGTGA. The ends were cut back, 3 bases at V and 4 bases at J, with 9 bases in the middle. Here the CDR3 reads CASSFYGGETQYF. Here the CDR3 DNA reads TGTGCCAGCAGCTTCTATGGTGGAGAGACCCAGTACTTC.

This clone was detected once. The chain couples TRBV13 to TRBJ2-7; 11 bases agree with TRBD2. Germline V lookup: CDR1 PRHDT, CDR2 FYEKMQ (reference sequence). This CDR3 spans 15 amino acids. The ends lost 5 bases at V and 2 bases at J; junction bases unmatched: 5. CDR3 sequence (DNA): TGTGCCAGCAGCGCGGGACTAGCGGCCACCTACGAGCAGTACTTC. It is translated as CASSAGLAATYEQYF.

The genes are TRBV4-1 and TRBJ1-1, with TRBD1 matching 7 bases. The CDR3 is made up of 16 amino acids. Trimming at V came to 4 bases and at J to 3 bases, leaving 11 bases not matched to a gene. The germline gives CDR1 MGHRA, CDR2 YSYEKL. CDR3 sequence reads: CASSLSTGKFDTEAFF. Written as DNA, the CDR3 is TGCGCCAGCAGCCTCTCGACAGGGAAGTTCGACACTGAAGCTTTCTTT.

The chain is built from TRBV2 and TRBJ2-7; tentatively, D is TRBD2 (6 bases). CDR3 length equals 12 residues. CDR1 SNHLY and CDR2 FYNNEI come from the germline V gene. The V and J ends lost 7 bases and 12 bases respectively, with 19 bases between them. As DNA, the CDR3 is TGTGCCAGCATCGGCTCTTTAGCGGAAGCGTACTTC. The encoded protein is CASIGSLAEAYF.

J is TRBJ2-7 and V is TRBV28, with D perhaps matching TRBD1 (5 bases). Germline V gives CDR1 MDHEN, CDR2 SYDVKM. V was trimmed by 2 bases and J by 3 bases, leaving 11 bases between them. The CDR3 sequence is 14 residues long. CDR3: CASSLGAENYEQYF. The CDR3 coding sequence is TGTGCCAGCAGTTTAGGGGCAGAGAACTACGAGCAGTACTTC.

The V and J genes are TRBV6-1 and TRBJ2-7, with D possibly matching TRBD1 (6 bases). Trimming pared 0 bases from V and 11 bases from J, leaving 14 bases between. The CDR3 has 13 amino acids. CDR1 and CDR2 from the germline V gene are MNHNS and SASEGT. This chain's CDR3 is CASSEANSPGEYF. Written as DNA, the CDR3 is TGTGCCAGCAGTGAAGCGAATTCACCAGGGGAGTACTTC.

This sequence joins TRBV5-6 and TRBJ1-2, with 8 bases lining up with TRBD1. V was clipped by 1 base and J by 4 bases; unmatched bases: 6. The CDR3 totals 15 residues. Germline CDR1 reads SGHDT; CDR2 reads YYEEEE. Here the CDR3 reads CASSLPGGAGYGYTF. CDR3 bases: TGTGCCAGCAGCTTGCCAGGGGGCGCTGGCTATGGCTACACCTTC.

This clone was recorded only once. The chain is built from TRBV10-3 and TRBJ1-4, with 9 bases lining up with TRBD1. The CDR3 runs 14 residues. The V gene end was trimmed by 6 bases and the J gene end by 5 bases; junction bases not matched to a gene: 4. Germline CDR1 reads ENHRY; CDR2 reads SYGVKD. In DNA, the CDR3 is TGTGCCATCAGGGAGGGACAGGGAAATGAAAAACTGTTTTTT. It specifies CAIREGQGNEKLFF.

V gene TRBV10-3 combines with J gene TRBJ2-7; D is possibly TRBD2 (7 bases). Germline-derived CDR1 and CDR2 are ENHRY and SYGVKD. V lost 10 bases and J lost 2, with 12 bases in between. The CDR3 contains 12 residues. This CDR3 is CATRGGTYEQYF. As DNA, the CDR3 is TGTGCCACTAGGGGGGGGACCTACGAGCAGTACTTC.

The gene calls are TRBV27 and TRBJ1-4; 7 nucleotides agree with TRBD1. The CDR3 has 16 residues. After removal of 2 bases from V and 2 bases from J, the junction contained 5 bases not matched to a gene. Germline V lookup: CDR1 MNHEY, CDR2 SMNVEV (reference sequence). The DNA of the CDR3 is TGTGCCAGCAGTTTAGTCGGGACAGCCACTAATGAAAAACTGTTTTTT. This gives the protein CASSLVGTATNEKLFF.

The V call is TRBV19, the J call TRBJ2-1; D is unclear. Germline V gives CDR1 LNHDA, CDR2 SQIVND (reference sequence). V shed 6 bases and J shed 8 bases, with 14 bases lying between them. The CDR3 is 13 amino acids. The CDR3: CASSLGPGDEQFF. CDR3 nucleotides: TGTGCCAGTAGCCTGGGCCCTGGCGATGAGCAGTTCTTC. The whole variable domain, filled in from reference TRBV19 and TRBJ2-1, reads DGGITQSPKYLFRKEGQNVTLSCEQNLNHDAMYWYRQDPGQGLRLIYYSQIVNDFQKGDIAEGYSVSREKKESFPLTVTSAQKNPTAFYLCASSLGPGDEQFFGPGTRLTVL.

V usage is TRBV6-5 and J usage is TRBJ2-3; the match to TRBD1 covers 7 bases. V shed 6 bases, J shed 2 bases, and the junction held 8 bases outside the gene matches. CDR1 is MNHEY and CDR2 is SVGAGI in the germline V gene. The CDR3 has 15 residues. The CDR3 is CASRTLGGYTDTQYF. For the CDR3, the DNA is TGTGCCAGCAGGACCCTAGGGGGCTACACAGATACGCAGTATTTT.

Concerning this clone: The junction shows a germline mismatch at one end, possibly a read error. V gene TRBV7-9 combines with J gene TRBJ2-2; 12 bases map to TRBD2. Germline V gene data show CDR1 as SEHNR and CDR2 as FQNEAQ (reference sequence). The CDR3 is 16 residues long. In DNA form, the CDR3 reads TGTTCCAGCAGCCCGGGACTAGCGGGCACAACCGGGGAGCTGTTTTTT. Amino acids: CSSSPGLAGTTGELFF. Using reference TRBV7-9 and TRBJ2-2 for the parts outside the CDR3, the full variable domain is DTGVSQNPRHKITKRGQNVTFRCDPISEHNRLYWYRQTLGQGPEFLTYFQNEAQLEKSRLLSDRFSAERPKGSFSTLEIQRTEQGDSAMYLCSSSPGLAGTTGELFFGEGSRLTVL.

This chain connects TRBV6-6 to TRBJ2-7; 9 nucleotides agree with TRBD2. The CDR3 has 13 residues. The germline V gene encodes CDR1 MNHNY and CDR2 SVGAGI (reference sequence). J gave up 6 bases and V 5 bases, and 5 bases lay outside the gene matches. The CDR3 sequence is CASSPVAGVEQYF. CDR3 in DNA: TGTGCCAGCAGTCCAGTAGCGGGGGTCGAGCAGTACTTC.

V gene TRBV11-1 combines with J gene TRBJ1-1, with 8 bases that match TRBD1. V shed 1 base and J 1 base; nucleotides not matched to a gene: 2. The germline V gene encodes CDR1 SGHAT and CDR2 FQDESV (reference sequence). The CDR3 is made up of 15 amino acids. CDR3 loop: CASSLGQGKNTEAFF. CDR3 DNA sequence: TGTGCCAGCAGCTTAGGACAGGGGAAGAACACTGAAGCTTTCTTT.

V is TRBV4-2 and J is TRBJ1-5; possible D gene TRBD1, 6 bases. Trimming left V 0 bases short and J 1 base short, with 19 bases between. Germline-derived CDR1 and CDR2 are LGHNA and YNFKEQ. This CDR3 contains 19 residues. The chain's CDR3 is CASSQEEFAGASSNQPQHF. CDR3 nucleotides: TGTGCCAGCAGCCAAGAGGAGTTCGCGGGGGCGTCGAGCAATCAGCCCCAGCATTTT.

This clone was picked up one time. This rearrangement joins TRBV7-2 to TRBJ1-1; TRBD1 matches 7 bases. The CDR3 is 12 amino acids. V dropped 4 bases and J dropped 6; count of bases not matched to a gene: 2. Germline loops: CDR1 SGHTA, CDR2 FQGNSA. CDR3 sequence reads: CASSSQGAEAFF. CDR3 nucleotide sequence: TGTGCCAGCAGCTCGCAGGGGGCTGAAGCTTTCTTT.

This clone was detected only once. CDR3 region: CASSLIGRETYEQYF. For the CDR3, the DNA is TGTGCCAGCAGCTTAATCGGCCGGGAGACCTACGAGCAGTACTTC. The chain combines TRBV5-6 with TRBJ2-5; maybe TRBD2 (6 bases). Near its end, the DNA agrees better with TRBJ2-7, so the J call may be wrong. Germline-derived CDR1 and CDR2 are SGHDT and YYEEEE. The CDR3 consists of 15 residues.

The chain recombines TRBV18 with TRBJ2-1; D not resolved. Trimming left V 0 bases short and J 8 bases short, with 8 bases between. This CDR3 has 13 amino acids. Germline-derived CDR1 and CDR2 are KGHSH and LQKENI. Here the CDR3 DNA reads TGTGCCAGCTCACCACCGGCGGCGGATGAGCAGTTCTTC. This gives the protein CASSPPAADEQFF.

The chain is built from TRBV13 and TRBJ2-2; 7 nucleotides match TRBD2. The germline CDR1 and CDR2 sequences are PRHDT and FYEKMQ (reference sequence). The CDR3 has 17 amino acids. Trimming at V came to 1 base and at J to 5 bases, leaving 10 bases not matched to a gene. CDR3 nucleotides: TGTGCCAGCAGCTTAGTACGGCTAGCGGAACGGACCGGGGAGCTGTTTTTT. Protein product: CASSLVRLAERTGELFF.